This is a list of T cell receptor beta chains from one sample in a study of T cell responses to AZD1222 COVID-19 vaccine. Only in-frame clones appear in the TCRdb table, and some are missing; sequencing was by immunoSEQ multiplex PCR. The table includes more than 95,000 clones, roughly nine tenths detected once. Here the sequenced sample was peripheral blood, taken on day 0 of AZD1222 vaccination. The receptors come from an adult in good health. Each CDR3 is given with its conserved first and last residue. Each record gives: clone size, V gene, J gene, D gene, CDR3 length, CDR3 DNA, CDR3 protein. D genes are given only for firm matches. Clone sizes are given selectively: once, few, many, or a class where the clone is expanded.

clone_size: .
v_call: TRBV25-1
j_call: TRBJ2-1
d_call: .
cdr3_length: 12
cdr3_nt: TGTGCCAGCAACCAGGGGTCCGATGAGCAGTTCTTC
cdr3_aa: CASNQGSDEQFF

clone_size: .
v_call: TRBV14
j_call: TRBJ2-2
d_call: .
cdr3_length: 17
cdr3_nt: TGTGCCAGCAGCCAAGGGCGGAGTAGCGGGAACACCGGGGAGCTGTTTTTT
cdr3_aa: CASSQGRSSGNTGELFF

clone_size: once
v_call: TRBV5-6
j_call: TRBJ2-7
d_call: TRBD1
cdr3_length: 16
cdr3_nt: TGTGCCAGCAGCTTGCGCCGGACAGGGGGGACATACGAGCAGTACTTC
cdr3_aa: CASSLRRTGGTYEQYF

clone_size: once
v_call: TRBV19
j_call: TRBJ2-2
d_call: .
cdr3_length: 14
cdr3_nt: TGTGCCAGTAGTCGATTGGCCGCTGGCGGGGAGCTGTTTTTT
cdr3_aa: CASSRLAAGGELFF

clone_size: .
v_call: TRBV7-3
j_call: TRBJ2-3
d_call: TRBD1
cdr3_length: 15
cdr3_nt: TGTGCCAGCAGCCCCGGGACAGGGCCCGCAGATACGCAGTATTTT
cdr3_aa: CASSPGTGPADTQYF

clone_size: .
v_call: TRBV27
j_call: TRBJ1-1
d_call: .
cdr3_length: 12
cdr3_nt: TGTGCCAGCAGTTTGGGGGGTAGGGAAGCTTTCTTT
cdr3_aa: CASSLGGREAFF

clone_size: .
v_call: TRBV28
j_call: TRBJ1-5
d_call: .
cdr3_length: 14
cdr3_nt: TGTGCCAGCAATCAGGGAGTTGGCAATCAGCCCCAGCATTTT
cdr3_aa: CASNQGVGNQPQHF

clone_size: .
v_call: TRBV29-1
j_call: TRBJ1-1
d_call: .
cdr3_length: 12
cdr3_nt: TGCAGCGTCCGTCGGAGCGACACTGAAGCTTTCTTT
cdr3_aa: CSVRRSDTEAFF

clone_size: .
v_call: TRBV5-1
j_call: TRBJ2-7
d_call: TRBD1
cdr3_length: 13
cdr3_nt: TGCGCCAGCAGCTTGGGGACAGGGGACGAGCAGTACTTC
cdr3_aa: CASSLGTGDEQYF

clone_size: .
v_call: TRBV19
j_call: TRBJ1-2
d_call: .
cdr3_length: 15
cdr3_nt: TGTGCCAGTAGTATGGTCGGGGCCCCGGAATATGGCTACACCTTC
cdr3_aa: CASSMVGAPEYGYTF

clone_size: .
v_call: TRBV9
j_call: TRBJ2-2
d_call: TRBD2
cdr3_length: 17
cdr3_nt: TGTGCCAGCAGCGTCTTGCGGAGCGGGAGCGGTACCGGGGAGCTGTTTTTT
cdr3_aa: CASSVLRSGSGTGELFF

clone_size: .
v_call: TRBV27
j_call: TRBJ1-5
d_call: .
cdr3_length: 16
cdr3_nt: TGTGCCAGCAGTCCTCGGGGAGGGTGGAGCAATCAGCCCCAGCATTTT
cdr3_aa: CASSPRGGWSNQPQHF

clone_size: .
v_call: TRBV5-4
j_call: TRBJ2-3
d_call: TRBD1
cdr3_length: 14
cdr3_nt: TGTGCCAGCAGCACGGACAGGAGGACAGATACGCAGTATTTT
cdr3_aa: CASSTDRRTDTQYF

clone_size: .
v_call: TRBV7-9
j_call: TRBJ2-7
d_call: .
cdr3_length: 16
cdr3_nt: TGTGCCAGCAGCCACTTTCGGGACGCGACCACCTACGAGCAGTACTTC
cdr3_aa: CASSHFRDATTYEQYF

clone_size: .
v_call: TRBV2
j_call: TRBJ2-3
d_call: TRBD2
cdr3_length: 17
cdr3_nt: TGTGCCAGCAGACCTCCGGGACTAGCGGACGAGGCCGATACGCAGTATTTT
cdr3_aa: CASRPPGLADEADTQYF

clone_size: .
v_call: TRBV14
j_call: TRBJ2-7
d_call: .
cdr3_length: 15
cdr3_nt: TGTGCCAGCAGCCAAGCTCTAGACGGGACCTACGAGCAGTACTTC
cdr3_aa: CASSQALDGTYEQYF

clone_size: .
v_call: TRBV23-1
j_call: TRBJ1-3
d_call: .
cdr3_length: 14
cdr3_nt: TGCGCCAGCAGTCGCGGGAGGAGGGGAAACACCATATATTTT
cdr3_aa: CASSRGRRGNTIYF

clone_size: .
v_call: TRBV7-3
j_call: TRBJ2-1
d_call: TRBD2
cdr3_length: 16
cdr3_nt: TGTGCCAGCAGCTTATACAGCGGGACGGCCTACAATGAGCAGTTCTTC
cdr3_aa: CASSLYSGTAYNEQFF

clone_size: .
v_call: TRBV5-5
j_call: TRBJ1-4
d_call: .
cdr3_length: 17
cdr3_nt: TGTGCCAGCAGCTTGGAGGCCCCAGGGAGGACTAATGAAAAACTGTTTTTT
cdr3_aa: CASSLEAPGRTNEKLFF

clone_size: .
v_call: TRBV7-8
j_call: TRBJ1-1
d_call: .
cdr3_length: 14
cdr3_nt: TGTGCCAGCAGCCATCTATTGGCGAACACTGAAGCTTTCTTT
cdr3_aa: CASSHLLANTEAFF

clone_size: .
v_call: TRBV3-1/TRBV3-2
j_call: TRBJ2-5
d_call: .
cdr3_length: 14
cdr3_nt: TGTGCCAGCAGCAACAGAGGGGATTTTGAGACCCAGTACTTC
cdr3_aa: CASSNRGDFETQYF

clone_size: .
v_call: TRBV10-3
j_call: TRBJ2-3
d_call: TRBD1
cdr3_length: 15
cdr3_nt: TGTGCCATCAGTACCGGGACAGGGGTCGGAGATACGCAGTATTTT
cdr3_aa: CAISTGTGVGDTQYF

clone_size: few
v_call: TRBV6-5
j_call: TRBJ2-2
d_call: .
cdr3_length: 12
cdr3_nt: TGTGCCAGCAGTCCTCGGGCCGGGGAGCTGTTTTTT
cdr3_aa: CASSPRAGELFF

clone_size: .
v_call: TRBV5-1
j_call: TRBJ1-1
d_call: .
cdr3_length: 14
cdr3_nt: TGCGCCAGCAGCCTGACCGGGAGTGGGACTGAAGCTTTCTTT
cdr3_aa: CASSLTGSGTEAFF

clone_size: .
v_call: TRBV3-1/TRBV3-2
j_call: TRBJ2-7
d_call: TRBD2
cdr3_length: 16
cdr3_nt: TGTGCCAGCAGCCGAATAGTCCGGGACTACTCCTACGAGCAGTACTTC
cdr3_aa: CASSRIVRDYSYEQYF

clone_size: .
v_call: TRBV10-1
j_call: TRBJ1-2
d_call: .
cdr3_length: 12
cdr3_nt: TGCGCCAGCAGGAAGGGACCCCATGGCTACACCTTC
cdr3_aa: CASRKGPHGYTF

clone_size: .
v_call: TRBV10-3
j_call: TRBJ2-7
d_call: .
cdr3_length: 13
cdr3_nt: TGTGCCGCCCGGGACACCTTAAACTACGAGCAGTACTTC
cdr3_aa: CAARDTLNYEQYF

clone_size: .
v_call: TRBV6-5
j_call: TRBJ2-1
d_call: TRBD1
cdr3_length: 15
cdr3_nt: TGTGCCAGCAGTACCTCGGGACAGACTATGAATGAGCAGTTCTTC
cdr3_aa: CASSTSGQTMNEQFF

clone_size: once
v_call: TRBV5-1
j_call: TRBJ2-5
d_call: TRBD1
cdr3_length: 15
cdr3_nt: TGCGCCAGCAGCTTGGCGACAGGGGGAAGAGAGACCCAGTACTTC
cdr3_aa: CASSLATGGRETQYF

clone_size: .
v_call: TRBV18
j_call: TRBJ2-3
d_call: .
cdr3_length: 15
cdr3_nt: TGTGCCAGCTCCCGACAAGGGCAGGTTGGGGATACGCAGTATTTT
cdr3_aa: CASSRQGQVGDTQYF

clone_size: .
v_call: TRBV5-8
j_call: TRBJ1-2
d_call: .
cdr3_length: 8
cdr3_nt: TGTGCCAGCATCGACAGTCCCTTC
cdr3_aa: CASIDSPF

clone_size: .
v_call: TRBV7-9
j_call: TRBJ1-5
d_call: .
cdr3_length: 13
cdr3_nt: TGTGCCAGCAGCCGAGGAATGCCTCAGCCCCAGCATTTT
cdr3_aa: CASSRGMPQPQHF

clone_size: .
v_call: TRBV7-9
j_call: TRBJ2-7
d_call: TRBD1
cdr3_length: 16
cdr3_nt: TGTGCCAGCAGCCCCGGGACAGGGGGCGGTTTGGACGAGCAGTACTTC
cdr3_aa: CASSPGTGGGLDEQYF

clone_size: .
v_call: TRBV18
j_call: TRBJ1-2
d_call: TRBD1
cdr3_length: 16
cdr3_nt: TGTGCCAGCTCACCGGGCTCGGACAGGGTCTATTATGGCTACACCTTC
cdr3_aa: CASSPGSDRVYYGYTF

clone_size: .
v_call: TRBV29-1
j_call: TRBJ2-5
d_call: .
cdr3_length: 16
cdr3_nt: TGCAGCGTTGATGGGGTGATAGAGGGGGGGCTGGAGACCCAGTACTTC
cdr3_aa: CSVDGVIEGGLETQYF

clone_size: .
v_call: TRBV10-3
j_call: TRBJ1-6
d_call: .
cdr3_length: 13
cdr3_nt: TGTGCCATCAGCCCAGGGGTACGCTCACCCCTCCACTTT
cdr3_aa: CAISPGVRSPLHF

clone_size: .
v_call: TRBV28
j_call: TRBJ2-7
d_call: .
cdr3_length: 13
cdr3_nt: TGTGCCAGCAGTTTGGCCAGGGGCTACGAGCAGTACTTC
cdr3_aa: CASSLARGYEQYF

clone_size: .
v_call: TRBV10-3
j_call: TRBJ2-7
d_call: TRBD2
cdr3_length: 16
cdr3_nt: TGTGCCATCAATGACCCTGGGGCGGGAGGGTCCTACGAGCAGTACTTC
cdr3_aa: CAINDPGAGGSYEQYF

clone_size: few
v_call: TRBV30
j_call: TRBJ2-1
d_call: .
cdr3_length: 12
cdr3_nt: TGTGCCTGGAGTCTTGGGTACAATGAGCAGTTCTTC
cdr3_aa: CAWSLGYNEQFF

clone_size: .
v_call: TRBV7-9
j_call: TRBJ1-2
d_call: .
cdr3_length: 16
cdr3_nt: TGTGCCAGCAGCTTAAGGAGGAGCAATACTAACTATGGCTACACCTTC
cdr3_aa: CASSLRRSNTNYGYTF

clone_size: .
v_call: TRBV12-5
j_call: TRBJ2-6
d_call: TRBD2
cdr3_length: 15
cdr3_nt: TGTGCTCGTGGGGCCGGGGGGACTGGGGCCAACGTCCTGACTTTC
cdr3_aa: CARGAGGTGANVLTF

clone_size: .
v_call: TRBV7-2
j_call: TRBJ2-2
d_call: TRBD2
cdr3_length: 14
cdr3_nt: TGTGCCAGCAGCGCTAGCGGGAGAAGTAGGGAGCTGTTTTTT
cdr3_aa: CASSASGRSRELFF

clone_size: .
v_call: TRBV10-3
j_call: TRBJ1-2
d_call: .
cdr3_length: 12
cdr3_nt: TGTGCCATCAGTGAAGCGGGGTATGGCTACACCTTC
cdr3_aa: CAISEAGYGYTF

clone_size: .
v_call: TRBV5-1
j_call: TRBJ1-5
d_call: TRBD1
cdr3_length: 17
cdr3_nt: TGCGCCAGCAGCTTGAAAGGGACAGGGGAAGGAAATCAGCCCCAGCATTTT
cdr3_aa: CASSLKGTGEGNQPQHF

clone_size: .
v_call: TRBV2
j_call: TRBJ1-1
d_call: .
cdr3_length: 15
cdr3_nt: TGTGCCAGCAGTAAGGACGCGGTTATGAACACTGAAGCTTTCTTT
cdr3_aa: CASSKDAVMNTEAFF

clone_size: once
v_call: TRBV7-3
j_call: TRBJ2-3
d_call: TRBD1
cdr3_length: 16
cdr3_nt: TGTGCCAGCAGCCCCTCCGGGACAGGATCTCCAGATACGCAGTATTTT
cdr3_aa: CASSPSGTGSPDTQYF

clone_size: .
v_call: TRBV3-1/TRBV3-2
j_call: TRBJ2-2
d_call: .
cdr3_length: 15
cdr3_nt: TGTGCCAGCAGCCCCCGACAGGCGGGCACCGGGGAGCTGTTTTTT
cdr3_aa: CASSPRQAGTGELFF

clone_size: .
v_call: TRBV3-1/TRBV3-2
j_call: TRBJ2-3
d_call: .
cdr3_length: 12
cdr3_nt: TGTGCCAGCAGCCAAAGCACAGATACGCAGTATTTT
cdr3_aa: CASSQSTDTQYF

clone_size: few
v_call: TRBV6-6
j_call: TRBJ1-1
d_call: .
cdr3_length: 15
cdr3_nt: TGTGCCAGCAGTTATGGGGGAGGAGGGAAAGGTGAAGCTTTCTTT
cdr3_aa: CASSYGGGGKGEAFF

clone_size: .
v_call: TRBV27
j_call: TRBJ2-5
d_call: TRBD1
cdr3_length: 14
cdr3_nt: TGTGCCAGCAGCCCCCGGGACAGGGTGGAGACCCAGTACTTC
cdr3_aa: CASSPRDRVETQYF

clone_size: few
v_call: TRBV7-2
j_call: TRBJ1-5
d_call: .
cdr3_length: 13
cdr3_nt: TGTGCCAGCAGCTCATATAGCAATCAGCCCCAGCATTTT
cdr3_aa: CASSSYSNQPQHF

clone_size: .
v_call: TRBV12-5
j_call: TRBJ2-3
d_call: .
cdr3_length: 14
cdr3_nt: TGTGCTAGTGGTTCCCACCTGTTGGGAGATACGCAGTATTTT
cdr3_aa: CASGSHLLGDTQYF

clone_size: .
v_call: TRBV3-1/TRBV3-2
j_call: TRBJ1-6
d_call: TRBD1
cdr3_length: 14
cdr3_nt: TGTGCCAGCAGCCTCCCGACAGGGGACTCACCCCTCCACTTT
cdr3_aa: CASSLPTGDSPLHF

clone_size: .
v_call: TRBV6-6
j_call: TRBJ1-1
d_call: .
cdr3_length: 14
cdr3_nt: TGTGCCAGCAGTTACTCGGAGGCCCCTTGGAAAGCTTTCTTT
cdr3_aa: CASSYSEAPWKAFF

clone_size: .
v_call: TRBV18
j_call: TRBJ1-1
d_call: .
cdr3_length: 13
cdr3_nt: TGTGCCAGCTCACCACAAAGGGGTACTGAAGCTTTCTTT
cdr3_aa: CASSPQRGTEAFF

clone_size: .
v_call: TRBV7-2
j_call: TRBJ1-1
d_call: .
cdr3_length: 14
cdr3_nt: TGTGCCAGCACCCCGTTACTGGGCTACACTGAAGCTTTCTTT
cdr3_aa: CASTPLLGYTEAFF

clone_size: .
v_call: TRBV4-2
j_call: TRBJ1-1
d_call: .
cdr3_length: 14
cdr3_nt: TGTGCCAGCAGCCAGCACAGCATGAACACTGAAGCTTTCTTT
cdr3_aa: CASSQHSMNTEAFF

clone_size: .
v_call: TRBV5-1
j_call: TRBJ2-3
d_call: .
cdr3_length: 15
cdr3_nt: TGCGCCAGCAGCGGTGGCGGCCAAATCACAGATACGCAGTATTTT
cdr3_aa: CASSGGGQITDTQYF

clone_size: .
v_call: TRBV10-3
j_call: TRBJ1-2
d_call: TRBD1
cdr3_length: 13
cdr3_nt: TGTGCCATCACCCGGGACAGGGGATATGGCTACACCTTC
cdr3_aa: CAITRDRGYGYTF